Below are 32 T cell receptor beta chains sequenced from a single sample in a study of identical twins. TCRdb re-derived calls from the 5' RACE reads in MiXCR, one entry per CDR3 protein. This sample has around 500,000 distinct CDR3 sequences, with 12% to 15% found just once. These records were also assigned to another study, of yellow fever vaccine responses in identical twins.

Input material: CD4+ T cells sorted from blood. These receptors came from a woman aged 18 to 35 in good health.

V usage is TRBV9 and J usage is TRBJ2-5, with 11 bases that match TRBD2. The germline gives CDR1 SGDLS, CDR2 YYNGEE. Trimming removed 0 bases from V and 5 bases from J; junction bases left unmatched: 12. CDR3 size: 18 residues. CDR3 coding DNA: TGTGCCAGCAGCGTAGGGCTTTTAGCGGGAGGGCCGTGGGAGACCCAGTACTTC. It yields the protein CASSVGLLAGGPWETQYF.

The chain is built from TRBV9 and TRBJ2-3; 8 bases line up with TRBD2. This CDR3 spans 17 amino acids. With 7 bases clipped from V and 2 bases from J, the junction kept 15 bases outside the gene matches. Per germline, CDR1 SGDLS and CDR2 YYNGEE. Here the CDR3 DNA reads TGTGCCAGCGAGATGCGGGGGGCTCGCCTGATCACAGATACGCAGTATTTT. Translation gives CASEMRGARLITDTQYF.

This clonotype was picked up many times. This chain uses TRBV6-1 with TRBJ2-1; perhaps D is TRBD1 or TRBD2 (5 bases each). Per the germline V gene, CDR1 is MNHNS and CDR2 is SASEGT. This CDR3 has 16 amino acids. V was clipped by 8 bases and J by 0 bases, with 17 bases between them. Here the CDR3 reads CASARGAGSSYNEQFF. In DNA, the CDR3 is TGTGCCAGCGCCCGGGGCGCCGGTAGCTCCTACAATGAGCAGTTCTTC.

This clonotype was observed a handful of times. The chain recombines TRBV12-3 or TRBV12-4 with TRBJ1-5, with D tentatively TRBD1 (5 bases). The CDR3 consists of 15 residues. V shed 6 bases and J shed 1 base, with 13 bases lying between them. The CDR3 sequence: CASSGGALSNQPQHF. Here the CDR3 DNA reads TGTGCCAGCAGCGGAGGGGCCTTAAGCAATCAGCCCCAGCATTTT.

This clonotype was seen a handful of times. This rearrangement joins TRBV5-1 to TRBJ1-1, with D maybe TRBD1 (5 bases). Germline CDR1 reads SGHRS; CDR2 reads YFSETQ. CDR3 length: 13 residues. Deletions cut 6 bases from V and 2 bases from J, with 11 bases between. DNA of the CDR3: TGCGCCAGCACCGGGGGACCTAACACTGAAGCTTTCTTT. Translation: CASTGGPNTEAFF.

The chain joins TRBV20-1 to TRBJ1-6, with D tentatively TRBD1 (6 bases). V was trimmed by 2 bases and J by 10 bases, leaving 9 bases between them. The V gene's germline CDR1 is DFQATT and CDR2 SNEGSKA (reference sequence). The CDR3 is 12 residues long. The CDR3 sequence: CSARKGGSPLHF. In DNA form, the CDR3 reads TGCAGTGCTAGAAAGGGGGGCTCACCCCTCCACTTT.

In this sample, this clonotype turned up many times. The chain links TRBV6-2 or TRBV6-3 to TRBJ2-7; D is ambiguous. The CDR3 covers 13 residues. V was shortened by 5 bases and J by 2 bases, with 10 bases between the two germline ends. The germline CDR1 and CDR2 sequences are MNHEY and SVGEGT. CDR3 DNA sequence: TGTGCCAGCAGTACAAGATCTGCCTACGAGCAGTACTTC. Its translation is CASSTRSAYEQYF.

The rearrangement uses TRBV4-1 and TRBJ2-7; 9 bases are shared with TRBD2. CDR3 length: 21 residues. CDR1 is MGHRA and CDR2 is YSYEKL in the germline V gene. The J segment lost 2 bases and the V segment lost 0 bases, leaving 20 bases of the junction unmatched. The CDR3 protein is CASSQDPGLASGVDTAYEQYF. The CDR3 DNA sequence: TGCGCCAGCAGCCAAGATCCCGGACTGGCTAGCGGGGTCGATACCGCCTACGAGCAGTACTTC.

The chain joins TRBV7-3 to TRBJ1-6; 9 bases are a match to TRBD1. This CDR3 is built from 15 residues. The germline gives CDR1 SGHTA, CDR2 FQGTGA. J gave up 7 bases and V 5 bases, and 6 bases lay outside the gene matches. The CDR3 bases are TGTGCCAGCAGCGAAAGGACAGGGGCCAATTCACCCCTCCACTTT. Its translation: CASSERTGANSPLHF.

The rearrangement links TRBV30 to TRBJ2-7; D possibly corresponds to TRBD2 (6 bases). V was trimmed by 2 bases and J by 11 bases, leaving 16 bases between them. The CDR3 sequence is 12 residues long. Germline V gene sequence: CDR1 GTSNPN, CDR2 SVGIG (reference sequence). CDR3 protein: CAWSPRGTLEYF. CDR3 DNA sequence: TGTGCCTGGAGTCCCCGGGGGACCTTGGAGTACTTC. The full variable domain, completed using reference TRBV30 and TRBJ2-7, is SQTIHQWPATLVQPVGSPLSLECTVEGTSNPNLYWYRQAAGRGLQLLFYSVGIGQISSEVPQNLSASRPQDRQFILSSKKLLLSDSGFYLCAWSPRGTLEYFGPGTRLTVT.

This clonotype was detected a few times. The J gene is TRBJ2-7, the V gene TRBV5-6; D is unresolved. This CDR3 has 15 amino acids. Germline V gene data show CDR1 as SGHDT and CDR2 as YYEEEE. Deletions cut 0 bases from V and 4 bases from J, with 14 bases between. In nucleotides, the CDR3 is TGTGCCAGCAGCTTGGGGTCCAAGGCGGCTTACGAGCAGTACTTC. It is translated as CASSLGSKAAYEQYF.

V gene TRBV11-2 combines with J gene TRBJ1-1; tentative D call: TRBD1 (5 bases). Trimming cost V 4 bases and J 2 bases, with 14 bases left between them. The CDR3 contains 15 residues. Germline values: CDR1 SGHAT, CDR2 FQNNGV. The CDR3 loop is CASSSIRGLNTEAFF. The DNA of the CDR3 is TGTGCCAGCAGCTCGATTCGGGGCTTAAACACTGAAGCTTTCTTT.

The chain combines TRBV28 with TRBJ1-4; maybe TRBD1 (5 bases). V lost 2 bases, J lost 10 bases, and 17 bases lay in between. The CDR3 totals 15 residues. Germline CDR1 and CDR2: MDHEN and SYDVKM. The CDR3 loop reads CASSLSSGTPRKLFF. The CDR3 nucleotides read TGTGCCAGCAGTTTAAGCTCCGGGACTCCCCGAAAACTGTTTTTT.

The chain is built from TRBV20-1 and TRBJ2-7, with 8 positions matching TRBD2. Germline V gives CDR1 DFQATT, CDR2 SNEGSKA (reference sequence). The CDR3 runs to 14 residues. Trimming took 6 bases from V and 6 from J; bases not matched to a gene: 13. Written as DNA, the CDR3 is TGCAGTGCCCGTTCCGCGGGGGGCCTCCTCGAGCAGTACTTC. This codes for CSARSAGGLLEQYF.

This clonotype was picked up many times. This chain uses TRBV28 with TRBJ2-6; D perhaps matches TRBD1 (5 bases). Germline V lookup: CDR1 MDHEN, CDR2 SYDVKM. V gave up 5 bases and J gave up 0 bases, with 8 bases separating them. The CDR3 loop spans 15 amino acids. The CDR3 here is CASSRRGSGANVLTF. CDR3 nucleotide sequence: TGTGCCAGCAGTAGAAGGGGCTCTGGGGCCAACGTCCTGACTTTC.

The DNA of the CDR3 is TGCAGTGCGAGGTTGGAGGGTAATTCCTACGAGCAGTACTTC. It codes for CSARLEGNSYEQYF. The chain has TRBV20-1 and TRBJ2-7, with D possibly TRBD2 on 6 matching bases. CDR3 length equals 14 residues. The germline gives CDR1 DFQATT, CDR2 SNEGSKA (reference sequence). V gave up 6 bases and J gave up 1 base, with 16 bases separating them.

The chain links TRBV6-1 to TRBJ2-2; 10 nucleotides agree with TRBD2. The ends lost 5 bases at V and 0 bases at J; junction bases unmatched: 3. The CDR3 length is 16 residues. Germline V CDR1 and CDR2: MNHNS, SASEGT. CDR3 DNA: TGTGCCAGCAGTAAAAGCGGGGGGGCGAACACCGGGGAGCTGTTTTTT. This codes for CASSKSGGANTGELFF.

The V and J genes are TRBV4-3 and TRBJ2-3, with 12 bases identical to TRBD2. J was trimmed by 12 bases and V by 0 bases; bases with no gene match: 7. The CDR3 length is 15 residues. CDR1 LGHNA and CDR2 YSLEER come from the germline V gene. The CDR3 reads CASSQEPSGRALQYF. The CDR3, as DNA: TGCGCCAGCAGCCAAGAGCCTAGCGGGAGGGCTCTTCAGTATTTT.

V is TRBV4-2 and J is TRBJ2-7; 8 positions agree with TRBD1. Per the germline V gene, CDR1 is LGHNA and CDR2 is YNFKEQ. The V and J ends lost 3 bases and 2 bases, in that order; junction bases with no gene match: 18. The CDR3 runs 19 residues. CDR3 in DNA: TGTGCCAGCAGCCAGGGGCTGCCAGGGGGCTTCTCCCACCCCTACGAGCAGTACTTC. It codes for CASSQGLPGGFSHPYEQYF.

This clonotype has a handful of counts. This sequence joins TRBV27 and TRBJ2-3; D is ambiguous. V was cut by 8 bases and J by 3 bases, with 12 bases left in between. The germline V gene has CDR1 MNHEY and CDR2 SMNVEV (reference sequence). The CDR3 is made up of 13 amino acids. CDR3 residues: CASGYLGTDTQYF. In nucleotides, the CDR3 is TGTGCCAGCGGCTATTTGGGGACAGATACGCAGTATTTT.

The chain recombines TRBV27 with TRBJ2-1; D is ambiguous. V was trimmed by 4 bases and J by 5 bases, leaving 15 bases between them. Per the germline V gene, CDR1 is MNHEY and CDR2 is SMNVEV (reference sequence). The CDR3 sequence is 15 residues long. This CDR3 is CASSSFVAGHNEQFF. For the CDR3, the DNA is TGTGCCAGCAGTTCTTTCGTAGCCGGCCACAATGAGCAGTTCTTC.

The chain combines TRBV19 with TRBJ2-3; TRBD1 matches 9 bases. J gave up 5 bases and V 6 bases, and 15 bases lay outside the gene matches. Germline assignment: CDR1 LNHDA and CDR2 SQIVND (reference sequence). The CDR3 is made up of 17 amino acids. The CDR3, as DNA: TGTGCCAGTAGCGACGAATGGACAGGGGAGCGTAGAGATACGCAGTATTTT. As protein: CASSDEWTGERRDTQYF.

The V call is TRBV3-1, the J call TRBJ2-7, with TRBD1 as a possible D gene (5 bases). The ends were cut back, 1 base at V and 0 bases at J, with 7 bases in the middle. The V gene's germline CDR1 is LGHDT and CDR2 YNNKEL (reference sequence). This CDR3 comprises 14 residues. This CDR3 is CASSQGTLSYEQYF. DNA for the CDR3: TGTGCCAGCAGCCAAGGGACACTCTCCTACGAGCAGTACTTC.

This sequence joins TRBV5-6 and TRBJ2-1; possibly TRBD1 for D (5 bases). The CDR3 totals 15 residues. CDR1 is SGHDT, CDR2 YYEEEE, per germline. V lost 1 base and J 5 bases, leaving 13 bases between the germline ends. In DNA, the CDR3 is TGTGCCAGCAGCTTGATTAAAGACAGAGACAATGAGCAGTTCTTC. It specifies CASSLIKDRDNEQFF.

This clonotype was counted only a few times. This chain connects TRBV11-2 to TRBJ2-3, with D possibly TRBD2 on 7 matching bases. The CDR3 totals 19 residues. V lost 5 bases and J 1 base, leaving 25 bases between the germline ends. The germline V gene encodes CDR1 SGHAT and CDR2 FQNNGV. The CDR3 coding sequence is TGTGCCAGCAGCGCCAGGCTAGCGGTACAGGGAGTGGGCACAGATACGCAGTATTTT. Translation gives CASSARLAVQGVGTDTQYF.

This clonotype was seen a single time. The V and J genes are TRBV20-1 and TRBJ2-2; 9 positions agree with TRBD2. CDR1 and CDR2 (germline): DFQATT, SNEGSKA (reference sequence). The CDR3 is 16 residues long. V lost 6 bases and J lost 5; bases outside the gene matches: 13. The CDR3 DNA follows: TGCAGTGCCCGGCCCCGGCTAGCGGGATTGACCGGGGAGCTGTTTTTT. Amino acids: CSARPRLAGLTGELFF.

Turning to this clonotype: A read error may explain this, as a much larger clone is one base away. The rearrangement uses TRBV5-5 and TRBJ2-5, with D unclear. Germline values: CDR1 SGHKS, CDR2 YYEKEE (reference sequence). The CDR3 spans 13 residues. V dropped 1 base and J dropped 0 bases, with 4 bases sitting between them. The CDR3 loop reads CASSLRYQETQYF. The DNA for the CDR3 is TGTGCCAGCAGCTTGAGGTACCAAGAGACCCAGTACTTC.

This clonotype was seen only a few times. The chain has TRBV4-1 and TRBJ2-3; TRBD2 matches 7 bases. This CDR3 has 15 residues. V was pared by 1 base and J by 6 bases, with 7 bases of the junction left unmatched. The germline CDR1 and CDR2 sequences are MGHRA and YSYEKL. The CDR3 is CASSQVRGRADTQYF. The CDR3 DNA reads as TGCGCCAGCAGCCAAGTACGAGGGAGGGCCGATACGCAGTATTTT.

This clonotype showed up just a few times. V usage is TRBV10-3 and J usage is TRBJ2-7; D unclear. The CDR3 has 13 amino acids. Germline lookup yields CDR1 ENHRY and CDR2 SYGVKD. Trimming took off 3 bases at V and 3 bases at J, with 9 bases between the two ends. CDR3 sequence (DNA): TGTGCCATCAGTGAACGTCAGAACTACGAGCAGTACTTC. Translating it yields CAISERQNYEQYF.

The chain links TRBV5-1 to TRBJ2-2, with 8 bases fitting TRBD2. CDR1 and CDR2 (germline): SGHRS, YFSETQ. The CDR3 contains 16 residues. V lost 1 base, J lost 4 bases, and 6 bases stayed unmatched. CDR3 nucleotides: TGCGCCAGCAGCTTGATGCCGGGAGGGCCCACCGGGGAGCTGTTTTTT. As protein: CASSLMPGGPTGELFF.

The V and J genes are TRBV5-1 and TRBJ2-2, with a tentative D call TRBD1 (5 bases). The CDR3 is 15 amino acids. Germline V CDR1 and CDR2: SGHRS, YFSETQ. The V gene lost 4 bases and the J gene lost 0 bases, with 10 bases spanning the gap. CDR3 loop: CASSPDTANTGELFF. The CDR3 nucleotides read TGCGCCAGCAGCCCGGACACTGCGAACACCGGGGAGCTGTTTTTT.

The chain couples TRBV12-5 to TRBJ2-7, with unresolved D. V was trimmed by 4 bases and J by 6 bases, leaving 19 bases between them. The CDR3 totals 15 residues. Germline V gene sequence: CDR1 LGHNT, CDR2 FRNRAP. CDR3 region: CASGSEKDWISEQYF. As DNA, the CDR3 is TGTGCTAGTGGTTCTGAAAAGGATTGGATTTCCGAGCAGTACTTC. The full variable domain, in which reference TRBV12-5 and TRBJ2-7 provide the parts outside the CDR3, is DARVTQTPRHKVTEMGQEVTMRCQPILGHNTVFWYRQTMMQGLELLAYFRNRAPLDDSGMPKDRFSAEMPDATLATLKIQPSEPRDSAVYFCASGSEKDWISEQYFGPGTRLTVT.